The T cell receptor beta chain described here comes from a study of cytomegalovirus exposure and HLA in healthy donors. Study observations and caveats: The authors listed 164 TCR beta chains as cytomegalovirus-associated. The tendency of first-cohort TCR clusters to co-occur in the roughly 130 validation repertoires was the finding of a later analysis.

Using immunoSEQ multiplex PCR, the repertoire was profiled, and TCRdb retains in-frame clones only, with some absent. Of under 100,000 clones in the sample, approximately 88% were seen once. CDR3 length: 15 amino acids. Germline V gives CDR1 SNHLY, CDR2 FYNNEI. V shed 4 bases, J shed 2 bases, and the junction held 1 base outside the gene matches. This clone was counted once. Antigen: not known. V usage is TRBV2 and J usage is TRBJ2-5, with 13 positions matching TRBD2. The sequence derives from a woman under 30 in good health and CMV-seropositive. The sample was PBMCs. The CDR3 protein is CASSGTSGGQETQYF. CDR3 nucleotide sequence: TGTGCCAGCAGTGGGACTAGCGGGGGACAAGAGACCCAGTACTTC.